These 17 T cell receptor beta chains were sequenced from one sample in a study of post-analysis software for immune sequencing data. Study outcomes and limitations: Several TRBV segments were more frequent in patients than controls; TRBV5-6, TRBV5-1 and TRBV20-1 belonged to this group.

These receptors' targets are unknown. Unique-molecular-identifier-tagged TCR beta cDNA libraries were used. TCRdb re-called the PCR reads through MiXCR, storing one row per CDR3 protein. The sample records a few hundred thousand distinct CDR3 sequences, over 35% being singletons. Sequenced input: blood. Receptors were obtained from a girl between 5 and 17 years old with multiple sclerosis.

This clonotype was counted once. The chain combines TRBV20-1 with TRBJ2-3, with D possibly TRBD2 on 5 matching bases. The CDR3 totals 16 residues. Per the germline V gene, CDR1 is DFQATT and CDR2 is SNEGSKA (reference sequence). This CDR3 reads CSTTPVSGFFTDTQYF. The CDR3 region has the DNA TGCAGCACCACTCCAGTCTCGGGATTCTTCACAGATACGCAGTATTTT.

The chain has TRBV7-3 and TRBJ2-7, with D possibly being TRBD2 (5 bases). Trimming removed 1 base from V and 1 base from J, with 11 bases in between. Germline CDR1 reads SGHTA; CDR2 reads FQGTGA. CDR3 length: 15 amino acids. In nucleotides, the CDR3 is TGTGCCAGCAGCTTAAGGCTAGCAGATTCCTACGAGCAGTACTTC. The encoded protein is CASSLRLADSYEQYF.

This clonotype has a single count. The chain carries TRBV12-3 or TRBV12-4 and TRBJ1-5; no clear D gene. This CDR3 region has 16 residues. The germline V and J ends were trimmed by 2 bases and 0 bases, with 11 bases remaining between them. For the CDR3, the DNA is TGTGCCAGCAGTTTACGGCGGAGTTATAGCAATCAGCCCCAGCATTTT. Translated: CASSLRRSYSNQPQHF.

This clonotype came up once. The chain is built from TRBV11-2 and TRBJ2-5; D is possibly TRBD2 (5 bases). Germline V lookup: CDR1 SGHAT, CDR2 FQNNGV. V lost 1 base and J 11 bases, leaving 26 bases between the germline ends. The CDR3 totals 17 residues. The CDR3 bases are TGTGCCAGCAGCTTAGCCCCGTCGGGGTCCCTCTCCTACGTGCAGTACTTC. Translation: CASSLAPSGSLSYVQYF. The full variable domain, with the rest looked up from reference TRBV11-2 and TRBJ2-5, is EAGVAQSPRYKIIEKRQSVAFWCNPISGHATLYWYQQILGQGPKLLIQFQNNGVVDDSQLPKDRFSAERLKGVDSTLKIQPAKLEDSAVYLCASSLAPSGSLSYVQYFGPGTRLLVL.

The chain employs TRBV29-1 and TRBJ2-3; possibly TRBD2 for D (6 bases). Per germline, CDR1 SQVTM and CDR2 ANQGSEA. This CDR3 region has 15 residues. Trimming removed 8 bases from V and 0 bases from J, with 18 bases in between. The CDR3 protein is CSSPRGGASTDTQYF. Written as DNA, the CDR3 is TGCAGCTCACCCCGGGGCGGGGCGAGCACAGATACGCAGTATTTT.

V gene TRBV29-1 combines with J gene TRBJ1-1, with D hard to call. In germline, CDR1 is SQVTM, CDR2 ANQGSEA. The CDR3 extends over 11 amino acids. With 5 bases removed from V and 1 base from J, the gap between germline ends came to 5 bases. CDR3 sequence: CSVLENTEAFF. The CDR3 DNA reads TGCAGCGTTTTGGAGAACACTGAAGCTTTCTTT.

This clonotype was detected only a few times. The chain has TRBV7-2 and TRBJ2-5; 12 positions match TRBD2. CDR3 length: 17 amino acids. V shed 5 bases and J 1 base; nucleotides not matched to a gene: 8. The germline gives CDR1 SGHTA, CDR2 FQGNSA. The CDR3 sequence is CASSLRLAGEFQETQYF. The CDR3 DNA sequence: TGTGCCAGCAGCCTCAGACTAGCGGGAGAGTTCCAAGAGACCCAGTACTTC.

The V call is TRBV12-3 or TRBV12-4, the J call TRBJ2-1; D uncertain. Between the trimmed V and J ends, which lost 3 bases and 4 bases, there was a span of 13 bases. The CDR3 sequence is 15 residues long. The CDR3 DNA reads as TGTGCCAGCAGTTTGTCAGCCCTCTCTTACAATGAGCAGTTCTTC. This codes for CASSLSALSYNEQFF.

The rearrangement joins TRBV6-5 to TRBJ2-1; 8 bases agree with TRBD2. V lost 6 bases to trimming and J lost 2 bases; unmatched junction nucleotides: 9. The CDR3 length is 16 residues. CDR1 is MNHEY and CDR2 is SVGAGI in the germline V gene. CDR3 nucleotides: TGTGCCAGCAGGGGAACCGGGACTAGAGCCTACAATGAGCAGTTCTTC. Its protein is CASRGTGTRAYNEQFF.

The chain employs TRBV20-1 and TRBJ2-1; tentative D call: TRBD2 (6 bases). Germline CDR1 is DFQATT and CDR2 is SNEGSKA (reference sequence). The CDR3 is made up of 14 amino acids. Deletions cut 1 base from V and 5 bases from J, with 12 bases between. The CDR3 sequence is CSARVVAANNEQFF. CDR3 nucleotide sequence: TGCAGTGCTAGAGTGGTAGCGGCCAACAATGAGCAGTTCTTC.

This clonotype was recorded a few times. J is TRBJ2-1 and V is TRBV20-1; D is possibly TRBD1 (6 bases). V lost 0 bases and J lost 0, with 15 bases in between. The CDR3 extends over 17 amino acids. Germline assignment: CDR1 DFQATT and CDR2 SNEGSKA (reference sequence). The CDR3 region has the DNA TGCAGTGCTAGAGATCTCGAAGCGGACAGCTCCTACAATGAGCAGTTCTTC. This codes for CSARDLEADSSYNEQFF.

V and J are TRBV20-1 and TRBJ2-5; D unclear. V was trimmed by 1 base and J by 4 bases, leaving 10 bases between them. Germline loops: CDR1 DFQATT, CDR2 SNEGSKA (reference sequence). The CDR3 runs 13 residues. The CDR3 sequence is CSARVDYRETQYF. The CDR3 coding sequence is TGCAGTGCTAGAGTGGATTATCGAGAGACCCAGTACTTC.

CDR3 protein: CASSLSPAGVSEQYF. In DNA, the CDR3 is TGTGCCAGCAGCTTATCGCCGGCAGGGGTGAGTGAGCAGTACTTC. The chain combines TRBV7-3 with TRBJ2-1; weak D call: TRBD1 (6 bases). The J call is in doubt because the DNA end fits TRBJ2-7 better. The germline V gene encodes CDR1 SGHTA and CDR2 FQGTGA. CDR3 length: 15 amino acids.

This chain uses TRBV20-1 with TRBJ2-5; TRBD2 agrees at 11 bases. J was trimmed by 3 bases and V by 5 bases; bases with no gene match: 2. Germline CDR1 is DFQATT and CDR2 is SNEGSKA (reference sequence). The CDR3 has 13 residues. The CDR3 DNA follows: TGCAGTGCTCATAGCGGGAGGGAAGAGACCCAGTACTTC. The encoded protein is CSAHSGREETQYF.

The CDR3 is CASSLFSSETQYF. In nucleotides, the CDR3 is TGTGCCAGCAGTTTATTTTCGTCGGAGACCCAGTACTTC. The gene calls are TRBV28 and TRBJ2-5; D is uncertain. The CDR3 loop spans 13 amino acids. V was trimmed by 1 base and J by 5 bases, leaving 8 bases between them. From germline, CDR1 is MDHEN and CDR2 SYDVKM.

As concerns this clonotype: The junction shows a germline mismatch at one end, possibly a read error. The J gene is TRBJ2-6, the V gene TRBV6-2 or TRBV6-3; a possible D gene is TRBD1 (5 bases). CDR1 and CDR2 (germline): MNHEY, SVGEGT. CDR3 size: 16 residues. The CDR3 sequence: CASSYVVNSGANVRTF. Written as DNA, the CDR3 is TGTGCCAGCAGTTATGTGGTGAACTCTGGGGCCAACGTCCGGACTTTC.

This clonotype was seen more than once but under ten times. The chain links TRBV5-1 to TRBJ2-1; D gene ambiguous. This CDR3 region has 15 residues. Germline-derived CDR1 and CDR2 are SGHRS and YFSETQ. Trimming left V 4 bases short and J 15 bases short, with 26 bases between. The CDR3, as DNA: TGCGCCAGCAGCCCCACAGTCCAGTCCCTCAGTAAGCGGTTCTTC. Translating it yields CASSPTVQSLSKRFF.